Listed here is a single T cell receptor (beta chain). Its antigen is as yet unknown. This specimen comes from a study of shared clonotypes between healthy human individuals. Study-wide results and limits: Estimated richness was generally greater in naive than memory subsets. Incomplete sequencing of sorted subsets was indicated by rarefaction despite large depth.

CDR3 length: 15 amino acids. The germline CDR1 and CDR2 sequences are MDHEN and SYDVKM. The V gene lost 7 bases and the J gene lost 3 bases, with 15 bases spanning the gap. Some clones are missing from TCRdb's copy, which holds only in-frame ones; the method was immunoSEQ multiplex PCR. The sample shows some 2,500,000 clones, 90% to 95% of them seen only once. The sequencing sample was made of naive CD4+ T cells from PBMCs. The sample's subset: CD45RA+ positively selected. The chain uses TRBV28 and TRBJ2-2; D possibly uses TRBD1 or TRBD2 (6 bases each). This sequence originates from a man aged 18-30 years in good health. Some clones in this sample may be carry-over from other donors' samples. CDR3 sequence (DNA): TGTGCCAGCAAGGGGGGTCTGATCGACACCGGGGAGCTGTTTTTT. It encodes CASKGGLIDTGELFF.